Here is one TCR beta chain with its context. This sample is drawn from a study of blood T cell repertoires in COVID-19. Study-level information: Material from acute and convalescent COVID-19 was sourced from the United States, Italy and Spain. Sample material is recorded as cDNA or gDNA derived from T cells, B-cell-depleted T cells, or PBMCs.

Per germline, CDR1 SGHRS and CDR2 YFSETQ. The CDR3 has 15 residues. The trim removed 2 bases at V and 2 bases at J, leaving 7 bases unmatched. In the authors' methods: Estimates of nucleated cell counts were drawn from the amplification of reference gene primers. TCRdb keeps only in-frame clones here, not all; method: immunoSEQ multiplex PCR. D and trimming come from the DNA, and the V and J calls and clone size come from that table. The sample yields around 81,000 clones, roughly four fifths seen once. The sequencing sample was made of peripheral blood. This TCR derives from a human donor in a cohort sampled during active COVID-19. V is TRBV5-1 and J is TRBJ2-7, with TRBD1 matching 7 bases. CDR3 in DNA: TGCGCCAGCAGCTTCCCGGGACAGCCTACCTACGAGCAGTACTTC. Its protein product is CASSFPGQPTYEQYF.